The rows below give T cell receptor beta chains drawn from one sample of a study of cytotoxic CD8 clonotypes in ibrutinib-treated CLL. TCRdb keeps only in-frame clones here, not all; method: immunoSEQ multiplex PCR. The sample has about 40,000 clones, about 70% seen once. The sample here was PBMCs, taken at disease progression, from a patient treated with ibrutinib. The receptor source for this set is a human donor with chronic lymphocytic leukemia. CDR3s include the opening cysteine and the closing phenylalanine or tryptophan. D genes are given only for firm matches. Only some rows state a clone size, as once, few, many or a class for expanded clones.

cdr3_length j_call d_call v_call clone_size cdr3_nt cdr3_aa
14 TRBJ2-2 . TRBV11-3 few TGTGCCAGCAGCCCCGGACTAAACACTGGGGAGCTGTTTTTT CASSPGLNTGELFF
18 TRBJ1-1 . TRBV4-1 . TGCGCCAGCAGCCAAGAGGGATTCCTCGGCCCCCCAACCGCTGAAGCTTTCTTT CASSQEGFLGPPTAEAFF
16 TRBJ2-3 TRBD2 TRBV5-1 . TGCGCCAGCAGCGACGGGGTAGCGGGAGCCACAGATACGCAGTATTTT CASSDGVAGATDTQYF
11 TRBJ1-2 . TRBV7-2 . TGTGCCAGCAGCTGGCAGGCAGCCCAGACCTTC CASSWQAAQTF
14 TRBJ1-1 . TRBV5-1 . TGCGCCAGCAGCTTAGGAGAACGGAACACTGAAGCTTTCTTT CASSLGERNTEAFF
14 TRBJ1-5 TRBD1 TRBV6-5 . TGTGCCAGCAAAGGGACAGGGGATTATCAGCCCCAGCATTTT CASKGTGDYQPQHF
11 TRBJ1-4 . TRBV10-3 . TGTGCCATCACCGGGGGCGAAAAACTGTTTTTT CAITGGEKLFF
16 TRBJ1-5 TRBD1 TRBV7-8 . TGTGCCAGCAGCTCCTGGGACAGCAATAGCAATCAGCCCCAGCATTTT CASSSWDSNSNQPQHF
12 TRBJ1-2 TRBD1 TRBV5-6 . TGTGCCAGCAGCTTCAGGGGGTCCGGCTACACCTTC CASSFRGSGYTF
18 TRBJ2-2 TRBD2 TRBV4-1 . TGCGCCAGCAGCCGAAACCCTACTAGCGGAGGCAGCACCGGGGAGCTGTTTTTT CASSRNPTSGGSTGELFF
13 TRBJ2-5 TRBD2 TRBV6-4 . TGTGCCAGCAGTCCTAGCGGTCAAGAGACCCAGTACTTC CASSPSGQETQYF
16 TRBJ2-2 TRBD2 TRBV27 . TGTGCCAGCAGTCTAGCAGCGGGAGTTAACACCGGGGAGCTGTTTTTT CASSLAAGVNTGELFF
15 TRBJ2-5 . TRBV11-3 . TGTGCCAGCAGCTCCGGCGGCGGGGCTCGAGAGACCCAGTACTTC CASSSGGGARETQYF
15 TRBJ2-3 . TRBV6-1 . TGTGCCAGCAGTGAGATGGCAGCACACACAGATACGCAGTATTTT CASSEMAAHTDTQYF
18 TRBJ1-1 . TRBV19 . TGTGCCAGTAGTATCGCAATACCACGGAATCGGGTGAACACTGAAGCTTTCTTT CASSIAIPRNRVNTEAFF
14 TRBJ2-1 . TRBV19 . TGTGCCAGTAGTATAGGACACAGGGACGGCGACCAGTTCTTC CASSIGHRDGDQFF
16 TRBJ1-6 . TRBV7-9 . TGTGCCAGCGAAGGAGCCGGGAGCTCCTATAATTCACCCCTCCACTTT CASEGAGSSYNSPLHF
14 TRBJ1-1 . TRBV5-4 . TGTGCCAGCAGCTTTCAGGGCGGGAACACTGAAGCTTTCTTT CASSFQGGNTEAFF
15 TRBJ2-3 . TRBV6-1 . TGTGCCAGCAGTCTCACCAGCAGTTTCACAGATACGCAGTATTTT CASSLTSSFTDTQYF
17 TRBJ2-3 . TRBV7-3 . TGTGCCAGCAGCTTAAGGCCAGGGGGGACCCCAGGAGATACGCAGTATTTT CASSLRPGGTPGDTQYF
11 TRBJ1-1 . TRBV19 . TGTGCTGCGGGGATTTGGACTGAAGCTTTCTTT CAAGIWTEAFF
14 TRBJ2-6 . TRBV27 . TGTGCCAGCAGTTTTTACTCTGGGGCCAACGTCCTGACTTTC CASSFYSGANVLTF
13 TRBJ1-1 TRBD1 TRBV5-3 once TGTGCCAGAAGCTTCAGGGGGCAAACTGAAGCTTTCTTT CARSFRGQTEAFF
14 TRBJ1-2 TRBD1 TRBV5-1 . TGCGCCAGCAGCTTGGCATCGACAGGGGCAGGCTACACCTTC CASSLASTGAGYTF
13 TRBJ2-1 TRBD2 TRBV5-1 . TGCGCCAGCAGCTTGGAGCGGGGGGTTGAGCAGTTCTTC CASSLERGVEQFF
16 TRBJ2-3 TRBD2 TRBV5-6 once TGTGCCAGCAGCTTGGTTAGCGGGGGGGTCGCAGATACGCAGTATTTT CASSLVSGGVADTQYF
12 TRBJ2-7 . TRBV6-5 few TGTGCCAGCAGAACTGTAGACAACGAGCAGTACTTC CASRTVDNEQYF
16 TRBJ2-3 TRBD2 TRBV6-1 . TGTGCCAGCAGTGAAGTCGGGGGGGGGCCCACAGATACGCAGTATTTT CASSEVGGGPTDTQYF
16 TRBJ2-7 TRBD2 TRBV6-5 . TGTGCCAGCAGTTACTCGCGAAGTGGGGACTACTACGAGCAGTACTTC CASSYSRSGDYYEQYF
14 TRBJ1-2 TRBD1 TRBV28 once TGTGCCAGCAGGACGCCGGGACAGATGGGTGGCTACACCTTC CASRTPGQMGGYTF
15 TRBJ1-6 . TRBV7-3 . TGTGCCAGCAGTCCGACAGGCTCCCCTAATTCACCCCTCCACTTT CASSPTGSPNSPLHF
16 TRBJ2-4 . TRBV21-1 few TGTGCCAGCAGCAAAAGGGGGGTCCTGGCCAAAAACATTCAGTACTTC CASSKRGVLAKNIQYF
14 TRBJ1-1 . TRBV4-1 . TGCGCCAGCAGCCAAGTAACCCAAGGAACTGAAGCTTTCTTT CASSQVTQGTEAFF
17 TRBJ1-1 TRBD1 TRBV18 . TGTGCCAGCTCACCAGGGACAGGGTTTGTTACTGGGACTGAAGCTTTCTTT CASSPGTGFVTGTEAFF
15 TRBJ2-5 TRBD1 TRBV4-1 . TGCGCCAGCAGCCCGTCGGGACAGGGCGGGGAGACCCAGTACTTC CASSPSGQGGETQYF
14 TRBJ1-2 . TRBV7-9 few TGTGCCAGCAGCACCCTGGGGCAGGGCAACGGCTACACCTTC CASSTLGQGNGYTF
19 TRBJ2-3 TRBD1 TRBV19 once TGTGCCAGTAGAACATCCGGGACAGGGGGCCGCATTAGCACAGATACGCAGTATTTT CASRTSGTGGRISTDTQYF
15 TRBJ2-3 . TRBV7-3 . TGTGCCAGCAGCTTAAGCGGGGATTTGGCAGATACGCAGTATTTT CASSLSGDLADTQYF
17 TRBJ2-1 . TRBV11-2 few TGTGCCAGCAGCTTAGGTCGGCCAGGGAATCCATACAATGAGCAGTTCTTC CASSLGRPGNPYNEQFF
15 TRBJ2-5 . TRBV6-5 . TGTGCCAGCAGTTACCGGCCAGGAGTCCAAGAGACCCAGTACTTC CASSYRPGVQETQYF
14 TRBJ2-5 . TRBV15 . TGTGCCACCAGCACTCGAAATCCAGGAGAGACCCAGTACTTC CATSTRNPGETQYF
20 TRBJ1-5 . TRBV7-8 . TGTGCCAGCAGCTTAGAAGGTGGTGGATGGGGGGGCAGTCCGAATCAGCCCCAGCATTTT CASSLEGGGWGGSPNQPQHF
16 TRBJ1-1 TRBD1 TRBV7-9 . TGTGCCAGCAGCCTAGGTTGGGGACAGGGGCCCACTGAAGCTTTCTTT CASSLGWGQGPTEAFF
16 TRBJ2-2 TRBD2 TRBV5-4 . TGTGCCAGCAGCCGAGGACTAGCGGGAGACACCGGGGAGCTGTTTTTT CASSRGLAGDTGELFF
15 TRBJ1-1 TRBD1 TRBV5-1 . TGCGCCAGCAGAAGTCCCGGGACAGCGAACACTGAAGCTTTCTTT CASRSPGTANTEAFF
15 TRBJ2-5 TRBD1 TRBV4-1 . TGCGCCAGCAGCCAAGATGGGACAGCAACGGAGACCCAGTACTTC CASSQDGTATETQYF
14 TRBJ2-7 . TRBV7-3 . TGTGCCAGCAGCCCCCTCTTGAGGAGGGACCAGCAGTACTTC CASSPLLRRDQQYF
14 TRBJ1-2 TRBD1 TRBV28 once TGTGCCAGCAAGGGACAGGGGTTCCGATATGGCTACACCTTC CASKGQGFRYGYTF
15 TRBJ2-5 . TRBV9 . TGTGCCAGCAGCGGGGTAGGGGGAAAGAAAGAGACCCAGTACTTC CASSGVGGKKETQYF
15 TRBJ1-1 . TRBV27 once TGTGCCAGCAGTTTGGGAGCTAGGGGTTACACTGAAGCTTTCTTT CASSLGARGYTEAFF
12 TRBJ2-7 . TRBV30 . TGTGCCTGGAGTCCGACCGGCTACGAGCAGTACTTC CAWSPTGYEQYF
15 TRBJ2-5 . TRBV7-7 . TGTGCTAGCAGCCCGGGGGCGGGAGCAAAAGAGACCCAGTACTTC CASSPGAGAKETQYF
17 TRBJ2-7 . TRBV27 . TGTGCCAGCAGTTTGGGGACCGGGACTGCATTGGGGAGGTGGCAGTACTTC CASSLGTGTALGRWQYF
13 TRBJ1-1 . TRBV27 . TGTGCCAGCAGTTTAATGGGGCTGGGGCGAGCTTTCTTT CASSLMGLGRAFF